A selection of T cell receptor beta chains follows, all from one sample in a study of radiotherapy plus CTLA-4 blockade in lung cancer. Profiled with immunoSEQ multiplex PCR; TCRdb holds only in-frame clones, not every one. There are approximately 45,000 clones in the sample; 63% occur only once, and 15% to 20% lies in the top ten. Source: peripheral blood, taken from a patient treated with radiotherapy plus ipilimumab. These receptors were obtained from a human donor with non-small cell lung cancer who had a partial response to radiotherapy plus ipilimumab. Both conserved end residues are part of each CDR3. A D gene is named only where the DNA matches it firmly. Not all rows give a size; the values are once, few, many and, for expanded clones, a class.

CDR3: CASSYGGTTGNSPLHF
DNA: TGTGCCAGCAGTTATGGAGGGACTACGGGTAATTCACCCCTCCACTTT
size: NA
D: NA
V: TRBV6-5
J: TRBJ1-6

CDR3: CASSVTSGTDTQYF
DNA: TGTGCCAGCAGCGTGACTAGCGGCACAGATACGCAGTATTTT
size: NA
D: TRBD2
V: TRBV5-5
J: TRBJ2-3

CDR3: CASSPPGQVKETQYF
DNA: TGTGCCAGCTCACCACCGGGACAGGTAAAAGAGACCCAGTACTTC
size: NA
D: TRBD1
V: TRBV18
J: TRBJ2-5

CDR3: CAIRPAGGLHNEQFF
DNA: TGTGCCATCAGGCCAGCGGGGGGGCTTCACAATGAGCAGTTCTTC
size: NA
D: TRBD2
V: TRBV10-3
J: TRBJ2-1

CDR3: CASSLVAGKNEQFF
DNA: TGTGCCAGCAGCTTAGTGGCAGGGAAGAATGAGCAGTTCTTC
size: few
D: NA
V: TRBV13
J: TRBJ2-1

CDR3: CSAATGGWYTGELFF
DNA: TGCAGCGCCGCGACAGGGGGATGGTACACCGGGGAGCTGTTTTTT
size: NA
D: TRBD1
V: TRBV29-1
J: TRBJ2-2

CDR3: CASSSGGGSSYEQYF
DNA: TGTGCCAGCAGCAGCGGGGGCGGTTCCTCCTACGAGCAGTACTTC
size: few
D: TRBD2
V: TRBV5-4
J: TRBJ2-7

CDR3: CASSRTGSSDTQYF
DNA: TGTGCCAGCAGTCGGACAGGGAGCTCAGATACGCAGTATTTT
size: many
D: TRBD1
V: TRBV27
J: TRBJ2-3

CDR3: CAWSQAQDQPQHF
DNA: TGTGCCTGGAGTCAGGCTCAGGATCAGCCCCAGCATTTT
size: medium-sized
D: NA
V: TRBV30
J: TRBJ1-5

CDR3: CASGDRLQETQYF
DNA: TGTGCCAGCGGGGACAGACTCCAAGAGACCCAGTACTTC
size: NA
D: TRBD1
V: TRBV5-6
J: TRBJ2-5

CDR3: CASSLAGSDTQYF
DNA: TGTGCCAGCAGCTTAGCGGGCTCAGATACGCAGTATTTT
size: NA
D: NA
V: TRBV7-9
J: TRBJ2-3

CDR3: CASNSLGGSKYNEQFF
DNA: TGTGCCAGCAATTCTCTGGGCGGGAGCAAATACAATGAGCAGTTCTTC
size: few
D: TRBD2
V: TRBV7-3
J: TRBJ2-1

CDR3: CASGGQGITGELFF
DNA: TGTGCCAGCGGGGGACAGGGGATCACCGGGGAGCTGTTTTTT
size: NA
D: TRBD1
V: TRBV5-6
J: TRBJ2-2

CDR3: CASSLGQGVQPQHF
DNA: TGCGCCAGCAGCTTGGGACAGGGCGTCCAGCCCCAGCATTTT
size: few
D: TRBD1
V: TRBV5-1
J: TRBJ1-5

CDR3: CAISPRLSEIYTQYF
DNA: TGTGCCATCAGTCCGAGACTATCGGAAATATATACGCAGTATTTT
size: NA
D: NA
V: TRBV10-3
J: TRBJ2-3

CDR3: CAWSVQTSGRTDTQYF
DNA: TGTGCCTGGAGTGTACAGACTAGCGGGAGGACAGATACGCAGTATTTT
size: NA
D: TRBD2
V: TRBV30
J: TRBJ2-3

CDR3: CASRPRGARTEAFF
DNA: TGTGCCAGCAGGCCAAGGGGCGCGAGAACTGAAGCTTTCTTT
size: few
D: NA
V: TRBV6-5
J: TRBJ1-1